Sequencing of this TCR beta chain was carried out in a study of cytomegalovirus exposure and HLA in healthy donors. Study observations and caveats: TCR beta V segments were, for the most part, productive about 87% or about 30% of the time in an earlier analysis.

The ends lost 5 bases at V and 4 bases at J; junction bases unmatched: 3. From germline, CDR1 is SGHTA and CDR2 FQGTGA. There are 13 residues in the CDR3. About this clone: What it recognizes is unknown.

60 Vbeta and 13 Jbeta primers were used in PCR. TCRdb keeps only in-frame clones here, not all; method: immunoSEQ multiplex PCR. The sample records fewer than 250,000 clones, less than 85% being singletons. Likely unrecorded immune exposures existed in these nominally healthy donors. The V call is TRBV7-3, the J call TRBJ1-2; 8 bases line up with TRBD1. The sample was PBMCs. This receptor was obtained from a young man in good health and CMV-seropositive. DNA of the CDR3: TGTGCCAGCAGCGAACAGGGGGGCTATGGCTACACCTTC. Protein product: CASSEQGGYGYTF.